This is a list of T cell receptor beta chains from one sample in a study of shared clonotypes between healthy human individuals. Some clones are missing from TCRdb's copy, which holds only in-frame ones; the method was immunoSEQ multiplex PCR. Of a few hundred thousand clones in the sample, approximately 97% are singletons; the top ten hold roughly 0.055%. What was sequenced was naive CD4+ T cells sorted from blood. The receptors derive from a woman under 40 in good health. CDR3s include the opening cysteine and the closing phenylalanine or tryptophan. A D gene is named only where the DNA matches it firmly. A row's size may be missing; if present it is once, few, many or a size class.

size: -
V: TRBV28
D: -
J: TRBJ2-3
CDR3: CASSFPATDTQYF
DNA: TGTGCCAGCAGTTTCCCGGCAACAGATACGCAGTATTTT

size: -
V: TRBV6-6
D: -
J: TRBJ2-3
CDR3: CASSLSTDTQYF
DNA: TGTGCCAGCAGTCTAAGCACAGATACGCAGTATTTT

size: -
V: TRBV7-9
D: -
J: TRBJ2-2
CDR3: CASSFTTAHTGELFF
DNA: TGTGCCAGCAGCTTCACCACCGCCCACACCGGGGAGCTGTTTTTT

size: -
V: TRBV4-1
D: TRBD1
J: TRBJ2-7
CDR3: CASSQGGGRGRNEQYF
DNA: TGCGCCAGCAGCCAAGGAGGAGGAAGGGGGCGAAACGAGCAGTACTTC

size: -
V: TRBV14
D: -
J: TRBJ2-7
CDR3: CASSPVRISQGPHEQYF
DNA: TGTGCCAGCAGCCCAGTACGGATCTCACAGGGCCCCCACGAGCAGTACTTC

size: -
V: TRBV5-6
D: -
J: TRBJ2-3
CDR3: CASSRIATDTQYF
DNA: TGTGCCAGCAGCCGAATCGCCACAGATACGCAGTATTTT

size: few
V: TRBV4-1
D: -
J: TRBJ1-1
CDR3: CASSPPLGSGTEAFF
DNA: TGCGCCAGCAGCCCGCCCTTGGGGAGCGGGACTGAAGCTTTCTTT

size: -
V: TRBV7-9
D: -
J: TRBJ2-7
CDR3: CASSLADWRYEQYF
DNA: TGTGCCAGCAGCTTAGCGGATTGGAGGTACGAGCAGTACTTC

size: -
V: TRBV6-5
D: -
J: TRBJ1-4
CDR3: CASSYTGFNEKLFF
DNA: TGTGCCAGCAGTTACACAGGGTTTAATGAAAAACTGTTTTTT

size: -
V: TRBV5-1
D: -
J: TRBJ1-1
CDR3: CASSPSGGTEAFF
DNA: TGCGCCAGCAGCCCCTCGGGAGGCACTGAAGCTTTCTTT

size: -
V: TRBV6-1
D: TRBD1
J: TRBJ2-7
CDR3: CASRGQVAYEQYF
DNA: TGTGCCAGCAGGGGACAGGTAGCGTACGAGCAGTACTTC

size: -
V: TRBV10-1
D: -
J: TRBJ2-1
CDR3: CASSLGSSNEQFF
DNA: TGCGCCAGCAGCCTGGGCTCCTCCAATGAGCAGTTCTTC

size: -
V: TRBV5-1
D: TRBD2
J: TRBJ2-3
CDR3: CASSSGGSGRTDTQYF
DNA: TGCGCCAGCTCATCGGGGGGTAGCGGGCGAACAGATACGCAGTATTTT

size: -
V: TRBV28
D: -
J: TRBJ1-2
CDR3: CASSILTGGGYTF
DNA: TGTGCCAGCAGTATCCTGACAGGCGGTGGCTACACCTTC

size: once
V: TRBV14
D: TRBD1
J: TRBJ2-7
CDR3: CASSQWDRIYEQYF
DNA: TGTGCCAGCAGCCAGTGGGACAGAATCTACGAGCAGTACTTC

size: -
V: TRBV6-1
D: -
J: TRBJ2-1
CDR3: CASSELDYSYNEQFF
DNA: TGTGCCAGCAGTGAATTGGATTACTCCTACAATGAGCAGTTCTTC

size: -
V: TRBV5-1
D: -
J: TRBJ1-4
CDR3: CASSSGTYNEKLFF
DNA: TGCGCCAGCAGCTCCGGGACTTATAATGAAAAACTGTTTTTT

size: -
V: TRBV7-3
D: -
J: TRBJ2-3
CDR3: CASSLTGTDTQYF
DNA: TGTGCCAGCAGCTTAACAGGGACAGATACGCAGTATTTT

size: -
V: TRBV11-2
D: TRBD1
J: TRBJ2-7
CDR3: CASRRQGAGYEQYF
DNA: TGTGCCAGCAGGCGTCAGGGGGCTGGGTACGAGCAGTACTTC

size: -
V: TRBV28
D: -
J: TRBJ2-2
CDR3: CASSLWVGGLFF
DNA: TGTGCCAGCAGTTTATGGGTCGGGGGGCTGTTTTTT

size: -
V: TRBV10-3
D: TRBD1
J: TRBJ1-1
CDR3: CAIGTEEITEAFF
DNA: TGTGCCATCGGGACAGAAGAGATCACTGAAGCTTTCTTT

size: -
V: TRBV30
D: -
J: TRBJ2-5
CDR3: CAWSFQETETQYF
DNA: TGTGCCTGGAGTTTTCAGGAGACGGAGACCCAGTACTTC

size: -
V: TRBV7-8
D: TRBD1
J: TRBJ1-4
CDR3: CASSPHGTGSDEKLFF
DNA: TGTGCCAGCAGCCCCCACGGGACAGGGTCGGATGAAAAACTGTTTTTT

size: -
V: TRBV5-6
D: -
J: TRBJ1-4
CDR3: CASSLGSTNEKLFF
DNA: TGTGCCAGCAGCTTGGGATCAACTAATGAAAAACTGTTTTTT

size: -
V: TRBV19
D: TRBD1
J: TRBJ1-5
CDR3: CASTSGQGGQPQHF
DNA: TGTGCCAGTACCTCGGGACAGGGAGGACAGCCCCAGCATTTT

size: -
V: TRBV6-5
D: -
J: TRBJ2-7
CDR3: CASRTPPYEQYF
DNA: TGTGCCAGCAGGACGCCGCCCTACGAGCAGTACTTC

size: -
V: TRBV5-1
D: -
J: TRBJ1-1
CDR3: CASSAGGSTEAFF
DNA: TGCGCCAGCAGCGCCGGGGGGAGCACTGAAGCTTTCTTT

size: once
V: TRBV6-5
D: TRBD2
J: TRBJ2-5
CDR3: CASSSVAGGPETQYF
DNA: TGTGCCAGCAGTTCCGTCGCGGGAGGGCCGGAGACCCAGTACTTC

size: -
V: TRBV7-9
D: -
J: TRBJ2-5
CDR3: CASSGETQYF
DNA: TGTGCCAGCAGCGGGGAGACCCAGTACTTC

size: -
V: TRBV6-5
D: -
J: TRBJ2-7
CDR3: CASSAQGYEQYF
DNA: TGTGCCAGCAGTGCACAGGGCTACGAGCAGTACTTC

size: -
V: TRBV7-3
D: -
J: TRBJ2-5
CDR3: CASSSLGLETQYF
DNA: TGTGCCAGCAGCTCATTGGGCCTGGAGACCCAGTACTTC

size: -
V: TRBV19
D: -
J: TRBJ2-5
CDR3: CASSRSSPWEETQYF
DNA: TGTGCCAGTAGTCGTTCAAGTCCCTGGGAAGAGACCCAGTACTTC

size: -
V: TRBV11-2
D: -
J: TRBJ2-5
CDR3: CASSLGLGGQETQYF
DNA: TGTGCCAGCAGCTTAGGTCTGGGCGGGCAGGAGACCCAGTACTTC

size: -
V: TRBV7-2
D: -
J: TRBJ1-5
CDR3: CASSFPNQPQHF
DNA: TGTGCCAGCAGCTTCCCGAATCAGCCCCAGCATTTT

size: -
V: TRBV2
D: -
J: TRBJ2-2
CDR3: CASSLTANTGELFF
DNA: TGTGCCAGCAGCCTGACAGCCAACACCGGGGAGCTGTTTTTT

size: -
V: TRBV18
D: TRBD2
J: TRBJ2-1
CDR3: CASSPPSGGSYNEQFF
DNA: TGTGCCAGCTCACCACCGTCGGGGGGTTCCTACAATGAGCAGTTCTTC

size: -
V: TRBV27
D: -
J: TRBJ1-1
CDR3: CASSFSARVGTEAFF
DNA: TGTGCCAGCAGCTTTAGTGCCAGGGTGGGGACTGAAGCTTTCTTT

size: -
V: TRBV6-1
D: TRBD2
J: TRBJ2-7
CDR3: CASRELATPHNEQYF
DNA: TGTGCCAGCAGGGAACTAGCGACACCTCATAACGAGCAGTACTTC

size: once
V: TRBV19
D: TRBD1
J: TRBJ2-5
CDR3: CASSIGQGWEETQYF
DNA: TGTGCCAGTAGTATAGGACAGGGGTGGGAGGAGACCCAGTACTTC

size: -
V: TRBV4-1
D: TRBD2
J: TRBJ2-1
CDR3: CASSPITSGRGNEQFF
DNA: TGCGCCAGCAGCCCCATCACTAGCGGGAGGGGCAATGAGCAGTTCTTC

size: -
V: TRBV11-3
D: TRBD1
J: TRBJ2-7
CDR3: CASSRGGTGVHEQYF
DNA: TGTGCCAGCAGCCGAGGGGGGACAGGGGTCCACGAGCAGTACTTC